The TCR beta chain under discussion was sequenced for a study of T cell repertoires in cytomegalovirus infection. This clonotype occurred a few times. Its antigen is undetermined. Points from the study as a whole: CMV carriers with the relevant HLA were identified by cumulative public TCR beta family frequency.

TCRdb redid the calling of the reads with MiXCR, one entry per CDR3 protein. Among some 700,000 distinct CDR3 sequences, roughly 36% were seen once, and the ten largest hold around 2.8%. Germline CDR1 reads MNHEY; CDR2 reads SVGAGI. This CDR3 is built from 16 residues. V lost 0 bases to trimming and J lost 13 bases; unmatched junction nucleotides: 12. The sequenced material came from PBMCs. This chain joins TRBV6-5 and TRBJ2-5, with TRBD1 matching 12 bases. The TCR was taken from a human donor in good health (CMV status not recorded). Some clones in this sample may be carry-over from other donors' samples. The CDR3 region is CASSYSGTGGLRALYF. The DNA for the CDR3 is TGTGCCAGCAGTTACTCGGGGACAGGGGGCCTTAGGGCTCTGTACTTC.